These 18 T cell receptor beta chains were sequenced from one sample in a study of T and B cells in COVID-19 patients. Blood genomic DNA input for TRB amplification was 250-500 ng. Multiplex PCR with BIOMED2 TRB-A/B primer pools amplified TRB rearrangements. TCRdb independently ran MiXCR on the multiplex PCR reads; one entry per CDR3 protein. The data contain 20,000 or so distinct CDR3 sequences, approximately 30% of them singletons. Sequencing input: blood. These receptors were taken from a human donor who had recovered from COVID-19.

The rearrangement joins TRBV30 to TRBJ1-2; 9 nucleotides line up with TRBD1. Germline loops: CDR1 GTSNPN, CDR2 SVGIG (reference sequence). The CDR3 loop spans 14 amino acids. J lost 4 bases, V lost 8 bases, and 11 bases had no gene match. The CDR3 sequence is CAGPPGQGGYGYTF. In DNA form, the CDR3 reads TGTGCCGGACCACCGGGACAGGGAGGCTATGGCTACACCTTC.

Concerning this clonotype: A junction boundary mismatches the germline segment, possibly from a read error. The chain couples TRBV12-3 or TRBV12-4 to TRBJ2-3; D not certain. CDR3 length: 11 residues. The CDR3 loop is CASSLALTTSF. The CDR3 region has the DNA TGTGCCAGCAGTTTAGCCCTCACTACCTCTTTT.

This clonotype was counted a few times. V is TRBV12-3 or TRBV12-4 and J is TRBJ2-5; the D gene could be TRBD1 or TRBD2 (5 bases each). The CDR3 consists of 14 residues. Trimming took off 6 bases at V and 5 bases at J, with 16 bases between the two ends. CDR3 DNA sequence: TGTGCCAGCAGACTCCGGGACCTCCTGGAGACCCAGTACTTC. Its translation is CASRLRDLLETQYF.

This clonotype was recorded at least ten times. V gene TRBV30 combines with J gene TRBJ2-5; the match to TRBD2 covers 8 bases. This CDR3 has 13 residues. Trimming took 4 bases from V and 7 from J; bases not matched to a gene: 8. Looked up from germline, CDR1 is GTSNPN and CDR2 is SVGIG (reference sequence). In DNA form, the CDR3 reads TGTGCCTGGACCTCGGCCAGCGGGGGGACCCAGTACTTC. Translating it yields CAWTSASGGTQYF.

The CDR3 loop is CSARTGKTANTIYF. Here the CDR3 DNA reads TGCAGCGCCCGGACAGGGAAAACCGCAAACACCATATATTTT. This sequence joins TRBV29-1 and TRBJ1-3, with 8 bases lining up with TRBD1. V lost 7 bases, J lost 6 bases, and 11 bases stayed unmatched. The V gene's germline CDR1 is SQVTM and CDR2 ANQGSEA. The CDR3 is made up of 14 amino acids.

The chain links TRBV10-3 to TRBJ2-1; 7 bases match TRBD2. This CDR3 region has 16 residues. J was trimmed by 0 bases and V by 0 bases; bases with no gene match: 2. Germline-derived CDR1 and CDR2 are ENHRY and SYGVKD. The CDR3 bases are TGTGCCATCAGTGAGTCTTCGGGGGGCTCCTACAATGAGCAGTTCTTC. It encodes CAISESSGGSYNEQFF.

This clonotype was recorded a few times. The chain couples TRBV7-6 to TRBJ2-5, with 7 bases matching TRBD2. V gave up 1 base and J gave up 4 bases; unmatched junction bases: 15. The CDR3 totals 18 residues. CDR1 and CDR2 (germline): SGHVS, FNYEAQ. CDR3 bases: TGTGCCAGCAGCTTAGGCGGGTTCGGCGGGGGAATGGGAGAGACCCAGTACTTC. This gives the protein CASSLGGFGGGMGETQYF.

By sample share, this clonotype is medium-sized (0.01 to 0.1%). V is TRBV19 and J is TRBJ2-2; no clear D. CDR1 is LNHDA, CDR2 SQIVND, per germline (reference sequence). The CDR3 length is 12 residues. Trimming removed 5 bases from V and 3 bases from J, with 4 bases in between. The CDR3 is CASSSDTGELFF. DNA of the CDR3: TGTGCCAGTAGTTCCGACACCGGGGAGCTGTTTTTT.

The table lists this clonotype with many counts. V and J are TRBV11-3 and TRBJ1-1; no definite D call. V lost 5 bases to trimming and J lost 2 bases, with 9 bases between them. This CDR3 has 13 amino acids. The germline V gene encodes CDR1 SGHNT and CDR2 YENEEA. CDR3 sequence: CASSPTHNTEAFF. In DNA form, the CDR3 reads TGTGCCAGCAGCCCTACACATAACACTGAAGCTTTCTTT.

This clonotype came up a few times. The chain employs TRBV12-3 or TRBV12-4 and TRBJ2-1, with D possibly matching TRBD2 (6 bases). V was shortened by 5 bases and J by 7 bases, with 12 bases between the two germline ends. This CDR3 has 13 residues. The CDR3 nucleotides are TGTGCCAGCAGTCATAGACGGGGGAATGAGCAGTTCTTC. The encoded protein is CASSHRRGNEQFF.

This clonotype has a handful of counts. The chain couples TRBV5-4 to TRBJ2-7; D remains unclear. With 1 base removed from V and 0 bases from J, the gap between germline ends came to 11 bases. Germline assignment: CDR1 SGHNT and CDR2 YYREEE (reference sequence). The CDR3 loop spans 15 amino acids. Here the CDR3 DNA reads TGTGCCAGCAGCTTGTCCAGTTCCCTCTCCTACGAGCAGTACTTC. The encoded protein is CASSLSSSLSYEQYF.

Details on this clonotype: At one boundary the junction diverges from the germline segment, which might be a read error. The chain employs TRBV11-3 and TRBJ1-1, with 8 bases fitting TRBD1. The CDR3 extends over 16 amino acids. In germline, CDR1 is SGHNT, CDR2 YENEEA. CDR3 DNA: TGTGCCAGCAGCTTCCGAGGGGGGCAGGGGGCTCGAGAAGCTTGCTTT. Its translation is CASSFRGGQGAREACF.

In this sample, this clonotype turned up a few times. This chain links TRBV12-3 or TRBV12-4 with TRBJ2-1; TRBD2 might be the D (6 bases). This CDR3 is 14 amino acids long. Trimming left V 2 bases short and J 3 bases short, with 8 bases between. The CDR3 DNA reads TGTGCCAGCAGTTTACTGGACTACTACAATGAGCAGTTCTTC. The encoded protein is CASSLLDYYNEQFF.

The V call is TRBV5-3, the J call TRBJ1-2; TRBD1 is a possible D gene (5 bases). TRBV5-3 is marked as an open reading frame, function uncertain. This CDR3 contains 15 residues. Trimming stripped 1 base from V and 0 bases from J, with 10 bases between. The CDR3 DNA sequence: TGTGCCAGAAGCTTGTACGGGGGTCCTAACTATGGCTACACCTTC. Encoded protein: CARSLYGGPNYGYTF.

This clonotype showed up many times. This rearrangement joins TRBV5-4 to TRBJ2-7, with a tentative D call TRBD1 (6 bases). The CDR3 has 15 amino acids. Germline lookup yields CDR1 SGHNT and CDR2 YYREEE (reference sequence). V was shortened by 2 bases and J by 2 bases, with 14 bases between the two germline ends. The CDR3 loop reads CASSFQTGKAYEQYF. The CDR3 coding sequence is TGTGCCAGCAGCTTCCAAACAGGGAAAGCCTACGAGCAGTACTTC.

CDR3 nucleotides: TGTGCCAGCAGTAACCAGGGATTTAGCACAGATACGCAGTATTTT. It is translated as CASSNQGFSTDTQYF. This chain joins TRBV6-5 and TRBJ2-3; D may be TRBD1 (5 bases). The CDR3 extends over 15 amino acids. Trimming left V 5 bases short and J 0 bases short, with 12 bases between. Germline V gene data show CDR1 as MNHEY and CDR2 as SVGAGI.

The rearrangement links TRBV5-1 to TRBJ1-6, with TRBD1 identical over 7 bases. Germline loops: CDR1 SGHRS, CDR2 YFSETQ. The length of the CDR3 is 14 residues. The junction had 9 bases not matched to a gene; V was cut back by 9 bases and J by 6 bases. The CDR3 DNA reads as TGCGCCATCATGACAGGGCCAATTAATTCACCCCTCCACTTT. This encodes CAIMTGPINSPLHF.

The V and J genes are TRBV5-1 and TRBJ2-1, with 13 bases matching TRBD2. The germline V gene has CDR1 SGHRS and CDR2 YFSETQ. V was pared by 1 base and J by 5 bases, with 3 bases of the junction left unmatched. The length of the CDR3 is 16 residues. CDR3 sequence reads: CASSLRLAGGNNEQFF. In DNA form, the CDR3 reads TGCGCCAGCAGCTTGAGACTAGCGGGGGGCAACAATGAGCAGTTCTTC.